Listed here is a single TCR beta chain. Its antigen is unknown. No base quality information exists; no much larger clone differs at one position. CDR1 SGHRS and CDR2 YFSETQ were looked up in the germline V gene. The CDR3 goes from the cysteine to the phenylalanine over 15 residues. Only the CDR3 DNA stays, 45 bases, in frame from base 1. The junction shows trimming of 5 bases on V and 9 bases on J, and the gene matches do not reach 7 bases of it. The data belong to a study of blood T cell repertoires in COVID-19 (dated by TCRdb to between 2020 and 2021). Notes on the research overall: The collaborator samples originated in the United States, Italy and Spain and spanned the acute and convalescent phases of COVID-19. The prospective study material was composed of cDNA or gDNA derived from T cells, B-cell-depleted T cells, or PBMCs. Subjects who had been exposed to COVID-19, were actively infected with it, or had recovered from it provided the deeply sampled blood TCRbeta repertoires that made up the dataset. A freely available public database, intended as a resource for researchers studying the immune response to SARS-CoV-2, is where the repertoires were released. Samples came from the ongoing ImmuneRACE study (first 160 participants) plus 1,254 subjects from 6 global collaborators. Sample metadata almost always included a de-identified subject ID, COVID-19 status, age in years and sex. Where available, HLA class I and class II types were obtained from metadata supplied by the sample provider rather than from assay-based typing.

Overall study results and their limits: The amount of clinical and demographic metadata varied by source and participant and was provided uncurated.

TCRbeta CDR3 regions were amplified from genomic DNA using the immunoSEQ Assay, a bias-controlled multiplex PCR. The published analysis was carried out like this. Nucleated cell counts per sample were estimated from amplification of reference gene primers within the assay. Sequence reads were collapsed and filtered to measure the absolute abundance of every unique TCRbeta CDR3 rearrangement. For each sample, productive Simpson clonality was calculated as the square root of Simpson's diversity index across productive rearrangements. Imported from immuneACCESS, the table was reduced by TCRdb to in-frame sequences with V and J called. These copies leave out some clones; in studies compared against another copy, an unresolved V gene accounts for under half, and the cause of the remainder is not known. The V and J calls and the clone size are those of that table, but D and trimming were determined from the DNA. The sample data list approximately 210,000 clones, and around 95% of these were observed just once. The top ten hold about 0.76% of the sample.

At one collaborating source in Seattle, patients were enrolled during active infection and were followed longitudinally through the course of disease. Each collaborating institution followed its own protocols to collect whole blood in K2EDTA tubes. For TCRbeta analysis, collaborators shipped samples as frozen whole blood, isolated PBMCs, or DNA extracted from either of those sample types. The V gene is TRBV5-1 and the J gene is TRBJ2-2; TRBD2 fits 13 bases in the junction. The source is a man younger than 40 with COVID-19, enrolled during active disease. The specimen was peripheral blood. DNA sequence: TGCGCCAGCAGTACCGGGACTAGCGGGGACTGGGAGCTGTTTTTT. It translates as CASSTGTSGDWELFF.